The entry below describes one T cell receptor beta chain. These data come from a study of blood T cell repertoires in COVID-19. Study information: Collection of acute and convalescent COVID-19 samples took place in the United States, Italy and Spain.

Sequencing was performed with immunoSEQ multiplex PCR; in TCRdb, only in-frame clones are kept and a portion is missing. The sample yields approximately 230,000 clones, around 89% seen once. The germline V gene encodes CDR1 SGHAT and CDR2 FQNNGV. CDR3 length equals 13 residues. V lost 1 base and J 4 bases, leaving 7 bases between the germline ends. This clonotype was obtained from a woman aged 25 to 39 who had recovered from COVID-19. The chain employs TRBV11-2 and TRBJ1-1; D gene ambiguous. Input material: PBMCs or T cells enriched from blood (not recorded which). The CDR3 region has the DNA TGTGCCAGCAGCTTAGCAAGGAGCACTGAAGCTTTCTTT. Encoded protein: CASSLARSTEAFF.